This T cell receptor (beta chain) was identified in a study of technical replicates of blood from a few donors. TCRdb keeps only in-frame clones here, not all; method: immunoSEQ multiplex PCR. There are 60,000 to 80,000 clones in the sample; roughly nine tenths occur only once, and around 4.4% lies in the top ten. The length of the CDR3 is 14 residues. Trimming removed 7 bases from V and 7 bases from J; junction bases left unmatched: 12. Germline V gene sequence: CDR1 LNHDA, CDR2 SQIVND (reference sequence). Sequenced material: PBMCs. The chain employs TRBV19 and TRBJ1-2, with 7 bases lining up with TRBD1. The receptor's source is a human donor in good health. Some clones in this sample may be carry-over from other donors' samples. The chain's CDR3 is CASTAPGTAPGYTF. In nucleotides, the CDR3 is TGTGCCAGTACCGCCCCTGGGACAGCTCCTGGCTACACCTTC.